Below are 18 T cell receptor beta chains sequenced from a single sample in a study of blood T cell repertoires in COVID-19. This table comes from immunoSEQ multiplex PCR, and its TCRdb copy is limited to in-frame clones, with some not included. This repertoire shows some 200,000 clones, roughly 80% found once; its top ten account for about 6%. The specimen was peripheral blood. The receptors originated from a woman aged 35 to 49 with acute or convalescent COVID-19.

The CDR3 loop reads CASSFELEETQYF. The CDR3 DNA reads TGTGCCAGCAGCTTTGAGCTGGAAGAGACCCAGTACTTC. The chain employs TRBV5-4 and TRBJ2-5; D gene ambiguous. V lost 2 bases and J lost 3, with 8 bases in between. There are 13 residues in the CDR3. Germline values: CDR1 SGHNT, CDR2 YYREEE (reference sequence).

The V and J genes are TRBV5-1 and TRBJ2-1; the match to TRBD2 covers 7 bases. The CDR3 consists of 15 residues. Losses at the gene ends were 0 bases for V and 6 bases for J; bases not matched to a gene: 6. Germline V gene lookup returns CDR1 SGHRS and CDR2 YFSETQ. The CDR3 DNA reads as TGCGCCAGCAGCTTGGGAGCGGGATTGGCCAATGAGCAGTTCTTC. Protein sequence: CASSLGAGLANEQFF. The whole variable domain, remainder taken from reference TRBV5-1 and TRBJ2-1, is KAGVTQTPRYLIKTRGQQVTLSCSPISGHRSVSWYQQTPGQGLQFLFEYFSETQRNKGNFPGRFSGRQFSNSRSEMNVSTLELGDSALYLCASSLGAGLANEQFFGPGTRLTVL.

V gene TRBV5-1 combines with J gene TRBJ2-7; D not certain. V was shortened by 0 bases and J by 0 bases, with 16 bases between the two germline ends. The CDR3 sequence is 17 residues long. CDR1 and CDR2 from the germline V gene are SGHRS and YFSETQ. The CDR3 is CASSLGERHLPSYEQYF. The CDR3 coding sequence is TGCGCCAGCAGCTTGGGCGAGCGCCATTTACCCTCCTACGAGCAGTACTTC.

This chain connects TRBV18 to TRBJ2-3, with 8 positions matching TRBD1. The CDR3 runs 15 residues. J gave up 4 bases and V 2 bases, and 5 bases lay outside the gene matches. Germline CDR1 and CDR2: KGHSH and LQKENI. This CDR3 reads CASSPKDRVADTQYF. CDR3 bases: TGTGCCAGCTCACCAAAGGACAGGGTAGCAGATACGCAGTATTTT.

The chain links TRBV2 to TRBJ2-7, with D possibly being TRBD1 (6 bases). V lost 2 bases and J lost 2, with 13 bases in between. This CDR3 is 15 amino acids long. Germline V gene lookup returns CDR1 SNHLY and CDR2 FYNNEI. The CDR3 nucleotides are TGTGCCAGCAGTGAATCTCGGACAGACGCCTACGAGCAGTACTTC. Translated: CASSESRTDAYEQYF.

The CDR3 coding sequence is TGTGCCAGCAGCTTAGCTGGCAATTCACCCCTCCACTTT. Amino acids: CASSLAGNSPLHF. The chain carries TRBV7-2 and TRBJ1-6, with D unresolved. Germline CDR1 and CDR2: SGHTA and FQGNSA. CDR3 size: 13 residues. Trimming removed 0 bases at V and 7 bases at J, with 4 bases between.

The CDR3: CASSLTGVTEQFF. DNA of the CDR3: TGTGCCAGCAGCCTGACGGGAGTTACTGAGCAGTTCTTC. This rearrangement joins TRBV4-2 to TRBJ2-1, with a tentative D call TRBD2 (6 bases). Germline CDR1 and CDR2: LGHNA and YNFKEQ. The CDR3 consists of 13 residues. V shed 4 bases and J shed 9 bases, with 13 bases lying between them.

This CDR3 reads CASSYLSGTQETQYF. As DNA, the CDR3 is TGTGCCAGCTCGTACCTGAGCGGGACACAAGAGACCCAGTACTTC. The chain has TRBV18 and TRBJ2-5, with D perhaps matching TRBD2 (7 bases). The CDR3 contains 15 residues. The germline V and J ends were trimmed by 6 bases and 2 bases, with 16 bases remaining between them. Germline V gene sequence: CDR1 KGHSH, CDR2 LQKENI.

J is TRBJ2-5 and V is TRBV24-1; weak D call: TRBD1 (6 bases). CDR1 KGHDR and CDR2 SFDVKD come from the germline V gene. The germline V and J ends were trimmed by 3 bases and 3 bases, with 13 bases remaining between them. The CDR3 covers 15 residues. Written as DNA, the CDR3 is TGTGCCACCAGTGATAGCCGGACAGCTAAAGAGACCCAGTACTTC. Translated, it gives CATSDSRTAKETQYF.

This clone was counted ten times or more. The chain is built from TRBV6-5 and TRBJ2-7; no reliable D call. From germline, CDR1 is MNHEY and CDR2 SVGAGI. The V and J ends lost 2 bases and 2 bases respectively, with 10 bases between them. The CDR3 sequence is 14 residues long. CDR3 sequence (DNA): TGTGCCAGCAGTTACAGTACACCTCCCTACGAGCAGTACTTC. Its protein is CASSYSTPPYEQYF.

As DNA, the CDR3 is TGTGCCAGAGGGGGACTAGCGACGAGGAGCTCCTACGAGCAGTACTTC. Translating it yields CARGGLATRSSYEQYF. The chain is built from TRBV19 and TRBJ2-7; 10 bases align to TRBD2. CDR3 size: 16 residues. Germline assignment: CDR1 LNHDA and CDR2 SQIVND (reference sequence). Trimming cost V 9 bases and J 0 bases; bases outside gene matches: 11.

The V gene is TRBV27, the J gene TRBJ1-3; 8 bases are shared with TRBD1. CDR1 is MNHEY and CDR2 is SMNVEV in the germline V gene (reference sequence). The CDR3 sequence is 15 residues long. With V trimmed by 6 bases and J by 2 bases, 6 bases remained unmatched. The CDR3 loop reads CASSPMDRAGNTIYF. The CDR3 DNA is TGTGCCAGCAGCCCTATGGACAGGGCTGGAAACACCATATATTTT.

The chain couples TRBV19 to TRBJ2-2; D is ambiguous. There are 11 residues in the CDR3. V gave up 5 bases and J gave up 12 bases, with 10 bases separating them. CDR1 is LNHDA and CDR2 is SQIVND in the germline V gene (reference sequence). Here the CDR3 DNA reads TGTGCCAGTAGTCCCTCCTCTAAGCTGTTTTTT. It codes for CASSPSSKLFF.

J is TRBJ2-7 and V is TRBV5-5; a weak D match, TRBD2 (6 bases). The CDR3 is made up of 13 amino acids. V was pared by 4 bases and J by 7 bases, with 15 bases between. Germline V lookup: CDR1 SGHKS, CDR2 YYEKEE (reference sequence). The CDR3 DNA is TGTGCCAGCAGCCCGGGAGCGAGGTGGGAGCAGTACTTC. It is translated as CASSPGARWEQYF.

The CDR3, as DNA: TGTGCCAGCGGGAGAACAGGAGGGGACAATCAGCCCCAGCATTTT. This sequence encodes CASGRTGGDNQPQHF. The rearrangement uses TRBV2 and TRBJ1-5, with D possibly matching TRBD1 (5 bases). The CDR3 length is 15 residues. CDR1 and CDR2 (germline): SNHLY, FYNNEI. V was shortened by 8 bases and J by 3 bases, with 17 bases between the two germline ends.

This sequence joins TRBV5-1 and TRBJ2-2; 7 bases fit TRBD1. The CDR3 covers 15 residues. V was clipped by 2 bases and J by 2 bases; unmatched bases: 3. Germline loops: CDR1 SGHRS, CDR2 YFSETQ. The CDR3 coding sequence is TGCGCCAGCAGCTTCGGGACAGCCAACACCGGGGAGCTGTTTTTT. Translation: CASSFGTANTGELFF.

The CDR3 nucleotides are TGTGCCAGCTCCTCGGGCCTAGCCGGCGGGGAGCTGTTTTTT. Protein: CASSSGLAGGELFF. This rearrangement joins TRBV7-3 to TRBJ2-2; a possible D gene is TRBD2 (5 bases). Germline loops: CDR1 SGHTA, CDR2 FQGTGA. The CDR3 loop spans 14 amino acids. V lost 8 bases and J lost 7, with 17 bases in between.

The chain has TRBV28 and TRBJ1-4, with D unclear. There are 13 residues in the CDR3. Germline assignment: CDR1 MDHEN and CDR2 SYDVKM. With 3 bases removed from V and 8 bases from J, the gap between germline ends came to 10 bases. As DNA, the CDR3 is TGTGCCAGCAGTTTTGACGGCGGCGAAAAACTGTTTTTT. Protein product: CASSFDGGEKLFF.